This T cell receptor (beta chain) comes out of a study of T cells in tuberculosis. Background on the study: The T cells targeted glucose monomycolate, a mycobacterial lipid, via CD1B. The study's findings and limits: Some low-affinity tetramer-binding T cells may be absent from this sample.

Sorting used thawed, overnight-rested PBMC stained with anti-CD3, a viability dye and GMM-loaded CD1B tetramer. CD1B tetramers were loaded with Rhodococcus equi-derived C32 glucose monomycolate. CD14-expressing monocytes were removed from PBMC before cryopreservation and sorting. Approximately 94,000 tetramer-negative cells were sorted from each donor. The assay was immunoSEQ multiplex PCR, and TCRdb's table has in-frame clones only and misses some. The sample records about 88,000 clones, around 90% being singletons. V was pared by 3 bases and J by 1 base, with 13 bases of the junction left unmatched. The germline V gene has CDR1 SGHTA and CDR2 FQGNSA. The CDR3 totals 19 residues.

The chain employs TRBV7-2 and TRBJ2-4; 9 bases fit TRBD1. The sample was CD1b-GMM tetramer-negative cells sorted from PBMCs. The TCR sequence derives from an adult woman with latent tuberculosis. The CDR3 protein is CASSFARQGERRAKNIQYF. DNA for the CDR3: TGTGCCAGCAGCTTCGCGAGACAGGGGGAGAGAAGGGCCAAAAACATTCAGTACTTC.